This T cell receptor (beta chain) was retrieved from a study of cytomegalovirus exposure and HLA in healthy donors. The germline gives CDR1 MDHEN, CDR2 SYDVKM. There are 16 residues in the CDR3. Trimming took 3 bases from V and 4 from J, leaving 16 bases between them. Note on this clone: Antigen specificity is unknown.

The PCR ran on 60 Vbeta and 13 Jbeta primers. Generated by immunoSEQ multiplex PCR, the TCRdb table keeps only in-frame clones and is missing some. The sample has about 97,000 clones, roughly four fifths seen once. General study results and limits: Trimming of TCR beta V- and J-genes showed a link, identified in a later analysis, to a missense DCLRE1C variant. HLA alleles were associated with roughly 15,000 TCR beta sequences in a later analysis at 0.05 false discovery rate. Per published accounts, TCR beta sequences correctly predicted the HLA-A and HLA-B alleles of most subjects.

Input material: PBMCs. The gene calls are TRBV28 and TRBJ2-1; D might be TRBD2 (6 bases). The clonotype was recovered from a man over 45 in good health and CMV-seronegative. As DNA, the CDR3 is TGTGCCAGCAGTTTTAGCGGACGGGACCATTACAATGAGCAGTTCTTC. This sequence encodes CASSFSGRDHYNEQFF.